This T cell receptor (beta chain) was captured in a study of blood T cells in healthy people across ages. The CDR3 is 13 residues long. From germline, CDR1 is GTSNPN and CDR2 SVGIG (reference sequence). Notes on the study in general: A conclusive naive versus antigen-experienced comparison was prevented by the unsorted PBMCs.

As to this clonotype: Antigen: not known.

Then a second PCR, running roughly 7 to 11 cycles, was carried out with a sample-barcoded 5' primer and a J-beta primer mix. One entry per CDR3 protein, called by TCRdb with MiXCR from the 5' RACE reads. The data contain roughly 1,300,000 distinct CDR3 sequences, approximately 63% of them seen just once; the ten biggest clones take up under 8.5%. This clonotype originated in a man younger than 30 in good health. What was sequenced was blood. The chain recombines TRBV30 with TRBJ2-5; either TRBD1 or TRBD2 may supply D (5 bases each). With the DNA end fitting TRBJ2-7 better, the J assignment may be wrong. CDR3 in DNA: TGTGCCTGGAGTGTCGGGACCACCTACGAGCAGTACTTC. This translates into CAWSVGTTYEQYF.